This paragraph reports one TCR beta chain. Libraries were prepared by immunoSEQ multiplex PCR; TCRdb keeps only in-frame clonotypes and omits some of them. Among around 2.5 million clones listed, more than 85% were seen once. This entry belongs to a study of shared clonotypes between healthy human individuals. The CDR3 contains 15 residues. J gave up 4 bases and V 3 bases, and 6 bases lay outside the gene matches. The germline CDR1 and CDR2 sequences are MDHEN and SYDVKM. The clonotype comes from a man aged 18 to 29 in good health. Some clones in this sample may be carry-over from other donors' samples. Sequencing was performed on naive CD4+ T cells from PBMCs. This sample's subset: CD45RA+ positively selected. V and J are TRBV28 and TRBJ1-5, with 7 positions matching TRBD1. The chain's CDR3 is CASSFPDRLNQPQHF. The DNA of the CDR3 is TGTGCCAGCAGTTTTCCGGACAGGCTTAATCAGCCCCAGCATTTT.